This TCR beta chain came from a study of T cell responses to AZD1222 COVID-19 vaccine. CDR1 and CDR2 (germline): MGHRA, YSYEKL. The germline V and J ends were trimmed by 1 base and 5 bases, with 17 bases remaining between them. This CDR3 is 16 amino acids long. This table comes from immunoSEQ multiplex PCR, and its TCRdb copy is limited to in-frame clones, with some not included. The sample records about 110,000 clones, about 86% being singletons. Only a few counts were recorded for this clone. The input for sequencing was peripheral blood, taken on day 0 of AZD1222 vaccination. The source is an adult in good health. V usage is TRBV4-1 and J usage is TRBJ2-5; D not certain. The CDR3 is CASSQVITTFAETQYF. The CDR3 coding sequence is TGCGCCAGCAGCCAAGTCATAACGACCTTCGCGGAGACCCAGTACTTC.